This record covers a single T cell receptor (beta chain). This specimen comes from a study of CD8 T cells in Susac syndrome. The junction had 16 bases not matched to a gene; V was cut back by 6 bases and J by 3 bases. The CDR3 loop spans 18 amino acids. In blood CD8+ and CD4+ T cells, TCR beta underwent sequencing. RNA totalling roughly 0.45 to 1 ug underwent reverse transcription with random hexamers. Amplification of the TCR beta CDR3 was carried out by immunoSEQ multiplex PCR, which spanned a total of 54 Vbeta and 13 Jbeta segments. MiXCR, applied by TCRdb to the immunoSEQ multiplex PCR reads, yields one record per CDR3 protein. Among 150,000 to 250,000 distinct CDR3 sequences listed, roughly 95% were seen once.

The V gene is TRBV12-3 or TRBV12-4, the J gene TRBJ1-2; TRBD1 matches at 10 bases. Material: CD4+ T cells from PBMCs. This TCR came from a human donor with multiple sclerosis. CDR3 sequence (DNA): TGTGCCAGCAGAAATTCCCGGGACAGGGGCCCCATGTACTATGGCTACACCTTC. The encoded protein is CASRNSRDRGPMYYGYTF.